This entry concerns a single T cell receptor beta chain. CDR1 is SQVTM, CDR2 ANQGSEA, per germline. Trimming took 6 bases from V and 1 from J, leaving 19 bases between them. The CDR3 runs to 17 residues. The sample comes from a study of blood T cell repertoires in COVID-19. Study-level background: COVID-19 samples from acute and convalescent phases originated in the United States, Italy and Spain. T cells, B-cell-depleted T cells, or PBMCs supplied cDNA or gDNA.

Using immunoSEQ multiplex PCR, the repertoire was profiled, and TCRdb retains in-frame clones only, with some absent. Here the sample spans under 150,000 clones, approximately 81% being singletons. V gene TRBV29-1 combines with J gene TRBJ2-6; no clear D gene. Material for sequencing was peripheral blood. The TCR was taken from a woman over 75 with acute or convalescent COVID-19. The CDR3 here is CSVPVIQTGSGANVLTF. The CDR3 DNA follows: TGCAGCGTCCCAGTTATTCAGACTGGGTCTGGGGCCAACGTCCTGACTTTC.